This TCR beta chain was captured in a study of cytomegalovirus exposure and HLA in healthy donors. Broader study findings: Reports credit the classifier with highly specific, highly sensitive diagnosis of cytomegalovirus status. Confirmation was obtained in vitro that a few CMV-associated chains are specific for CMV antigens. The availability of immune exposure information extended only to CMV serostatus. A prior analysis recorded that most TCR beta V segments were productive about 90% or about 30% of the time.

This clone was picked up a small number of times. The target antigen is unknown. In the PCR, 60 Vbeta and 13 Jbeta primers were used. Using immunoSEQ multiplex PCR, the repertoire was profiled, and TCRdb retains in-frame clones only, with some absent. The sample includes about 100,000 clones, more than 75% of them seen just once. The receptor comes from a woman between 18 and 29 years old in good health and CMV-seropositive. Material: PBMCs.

The CDR3 DNA sequence: TGTGCCAGCAGCTGGGGGACTAGCGCCAACAATGAGCAGTTCTTC. Translated, it gives CASSWGTSANNEQFF. The V and J genes are TRBV5-6 and TRBJ2-1; 10 bases align to TRBD2. CDR3 length: 15 residues. The V segment lost 3 bases and the J segment 5 bases; nucleotides outside the gene matches: 5. CDR1 and CDR2 (germline): SGHDT, YYEEEE.